The clone carrying this TCR beta chain was recorded many times. Its specificity is not known. Germline V lookup: CDR1 SNHLY, CDR2 FYNNEI. The CDR3 is 11 residues long. Between the trimmed V and J ends, which lost 5 bases and 6 bases, there was a span of 8 bases. Clinical symptoms, serum thyroxine, TRAb, thyroid ultrasound and orbital computed tomography established diagnosis. The sample is drawn from a study of T cells in Graves' hyperthyroidism and ophthalmopathy. About the research overall: Any treatment followed the collection of peripheral blood at initial diagnosis.

The study's findings and limits: Most clonotypes that expanded in the thyroid above 0.001 also showed up in blood.

Authors of the study amplified TCR beta CDR3 regions from RNA transcripts. An initial round of RT-PCR targeting the TCR CDR3 relied on the HTBI primer set. One entry per CDR3 protein, called by TCRdb with MiXCR from the multiplex PCR reads. The table lists around 800,000 distinct CDR3 sequences, about two fifths of them singletons, with roughly 8.3% in the top ten. The sequencing sample was made of blood. The source is a man in his late teens or twenties with Graves' hyperthyroidism. The J gene is TRBJ2-7, the V gene TRBV2, with TRBD1 as a possible D gene (6 bases). As DNA, the CDR3 is TGTGCCAGCAGTACAGGGATCGAGCAGTACTTC. Amino acid sequence: CASSTGIEQYF.